The rows below give T cell receptor beta chains drawn from one sample of a study of blood T cell repertoires in COVID-19. Produced via immunoSEQ multiplex PCR; TCRdb's table is partial and in-frame only. The sample records 200,000 to 300,000 clones, around nine tenths being singletons. The sequenced material came from peripheral blood. These receptors were taken from a woman in her fifties or sixties who had recovered from COVID-19. Both conserved end residues are part of each CDR3. D genes are given only for firm matches. Rows give clone size only sometimes, using once, few, many, or a class for an expanded clone.

j_gene	d_gene	v_gene	abundance	CDR3nt	CDR3aa
TRBJ2-1	TRBD2	TRBV28	once	TGTGCCAGCAGTCCCGACTATGGACTAGCCCACGGTGAGCAGTTCTTC	CASSPDYGLAHGEQFF
TRBJ2-2	-	TRBV5-5	-	TGTGCCAGCAGGCGGGTAGCAGCAGGCGGGGAGCTGTTTTTT	CASRRVAAGGELFF
TRBJ2-2	-	TRBV28	once	TGTGCCAGCAGTCTCCCCGGGGGGCTCGGCGGGGAGCTGTTTTTT	CASSLPGGLGGELFF
TRBJ1-1	-	TRBV19	-	TGTGCCAGTAGTAACCTCGGGGACACTGAAGCTTTCTTT	CASSNLGDTEAFF
TRBJ1-1	TRBD1	TRBV3-1/TRBV3-2	-	TGTGCCAGCAGCCAACGGGCAGGGGGAACTGAAGCTTTCTTT	CASSQRAGGTEAFF
TRBJ2-3	TRBD2	TRBV6-4	-	TGTGCCAGCAGTGACTCGAGCGGGGGGACTGGGAATACGCAGTATTTT	CASSDSSGGTGNTQYF
TRBJ1-1	TRBD1	TRBV28	-	TGTGCCAGCAGTTTACTGGGGGGACAGGGGCTGGGGGCTTTCTTT	CASSLLGGQGLGAFF
TRBJ2-5	-	TRBV27	-	TGTGCCAGCAGTTTTCTGCAAGAGACCCAGTACTTC	CASSFLQETQYF
TRBJ2-1	TRBD2	TRBV9	-	TGTGCCAGCAGCGTAGCCCGTAGACTAGCGGGGAGGTACAATGAGCAGTTCTTC	CASSVARRLAGRYNEQFF
TRBJ2-7	TRBD1	TRBV18	-	TGTGCCAGCTCCCGCCGGGACAGGGGCAACGAGCAGTACTTC	CASSRRDRGNEQYF
TRBJ1-1	-	TRBV5-1	-	TGCGCCAGCACCCGGGAGATGAACACTGAAGCTTTCTTT	CASTREMNTEAFF
TRBJ2-7	-	TRBV5-1	-	TGCGCCAGCAGGCCCAGCTCTAGCTCCTACGAGCAGTACTTC	CASRPSSSSYEQYF
TRBJ2-5	-	TRBV4-1	-	TGCGCCAGCAGCCCCGGAGGAGGAGAGACCCAGTACTTC	CASSPGGGETQYF
TRBJ2-2	TRBD1	TRBV10-3	-	TGTGCCATCAGTCCCGGGACAGCCAACACCGGGGAGCTGTTTTTT	CAISPGTANTGELFF
TRBJ1-2	-	TRBV6-9	-	TGTGCCAGCAGCCCGCAAGCCTACACCTTC	CASSPQAYTF
TRBJ2-7	-	TRBV21-1	-	TGTGCCAGCATCGAAGGGACAGGAGGGGACGAGCAGTACTTC	CASIEGTGGDEQYF
TRBJ1-2	-	TRBV3-1/TRBV3-2	-	TGTGCCAGCAGCCAACCCAACAGGGTCTATGGCTACACCTTC	CASSQPNRVYGYTF
TRBJ2-7	-	TRBV7-2	-	TGTGCCAGCAGCTGGTCTAGCGATCCCACCTACGAGCAGTACTTC	CASSWSSDPTYEQYF
TRBJ1-2	TRBD1	TRBV28	-	TGTGCCAGCAGTCTGACAGGGGACGGGGTGAGGGGCTACACCTTC	CASSLTGDGVRGYTF
TRBJ2-2	-	TRBV5-1	-	TGCGCCAGCAGCTTAATCTCGACCGGGGAGCTGTTTTTT	CASSLISTGELFF
TRBJ2-5	-	TRBV7-9	-	TGTGCCAGCAGCCCCATTGTAGCCCCCGAGACCCAGTACTTC	CASSPIVAPETQYF
TRBJ2-1	-	TRBV9	-	TGTGCCAGCGCCATAGGCGGGGGCAGGGATGAGCAGTTCTTC	CASAIGGGRDEQFF
TRBJ1-5	TRBD1	TRBV3-1/TRBV3-2	-	TGTGCCAGCAGCCCCCTGACAGGGGCTCAGCCCCAGCATTTT	CASSPLTGAQPQHF
TRBJ2-5	TRBD1	TRBV5-8	-	TGTGCCAGCAGCCCAAGGGGGCGCGGCCAAGAGACCCAGTACTTC	CASSPRGRGQETQYF
TRBJ1-1	TRBD1	TRBV6-5	-	TGTGCCAGCAGTTGGGGGACAGGGCTAAACACTGAAGCTTTCTTT	CASSWGTGLNTEAFF
TRBJ2-1	TRBD2	TRBV19	-	TGTGCCAGTAGTACCCAGGGACTAGCGGAGGGCAATGAGCAGTTCTTC	CASSTQGLAEGNEQFF
TRBJ2-7	-	TRBV12-3/TRBV12-4	once	TGTGCCAGCAGCCTATACTCAGGAAACGAGCAGTACTTC	CASSLYSGNEQYF
TRBJ2-7	TRBD2	TRBV6-5	-	TGTGCCAGCAGTACCCCTAGCGGGAACTCCTACGAGCAGTACTTC	CASSTPSGNSYEQYF
TRBJ2-3	-	TRBV7-2	-	TGTGCCAGCAGCTTAGTGGCAGTGCCGACAGATACGCAGTATTTT	CASSLVAVPTDTQYF
TRBJ1-1	TRBD1	TRBV6-5	-	TGTGCCAGCAGCCGGGACAGGGAGACTGAAGCTTTCTTT	CASSRDRETEAFF
TRBJ1-1	-	TRBV7-7	-	TGTGCTAGCAGCCGCAGGGTGAACACTGAAGCTTTCTTT	CASSRRVNTEAFF
TRBJ1-1	TRBD1	TRBV27	-	TGTGCCAGCAGTCCACAGGGGGCGGAAACTGAAGCTTTCTTT	CASSPQGAETEAFF
TRBJ1-6	TRBD1	TRBV3-1/TRBV3-2	-	TGTGCCAGCTCTGAGGGGGCAAATTCACCCCTCCACTTT	CASSEGANSPLHF
TRBJ2-2	TRBD1	TRBV7-9	-	TGTGCCAGCAGCCGACTCCCAGGGGGTTACACCGGGGAGCTGTTTTTT	CASSRLPGGYTGELFF
TRBJ1-4	TRBD1	TRBV15	-	TGTGCCACCAGCAAGACAGGGGTGGCTAATGAAAAACTGTTTTTT	CATSKTGVANEKLFF
TRBJ2-3	TRBD2	TRBV27	-	TGTGCCAGCAGTACGCTAGCGGGGGGGTTGAGGGAGCAGTATTTT	CASSTLAGGLREQYF
TRBJ1-2	-	TRBV19	-	TGTGCCAGTTCATACGGGATGCCATTCTATGGCTACACCTTC	CASSYGMPFYGYTF
TRBJ1-4	-	TRBV11-2	-	TGTGCCAGCAGCTTAGGCAGGGCGAATGAAAAACTGTTTTTT	CASSLGRANEKLFF
TRBJ2-7	-	TRBV7-6	-	TGTGCCAGCAGCCTCGGCGGGGTAACCTACGAGCAGTACTTC	CASSLGGVTYEQYF
TRBJ1-4	TRBD1	TRBV15	-	TGTGCCACCAGCAGAGATCTGCAGGGGGGTGAAAAACTGTTTTTT	CATSRDLQGGEKLFF
TRBJ2-1	TRBD2	TRBV5-6	-	TGTGCCAGCAGCTTCGGACTAGCGGGGAGGGAGCAGTTCTTC	CASSFGLAGREQFF
TRBJ1-4	-	TRBV5-1	few	TGCGCCAGCAGCTTGGTGGCGGGAGGGGAACGAAAAGAAAAACTGTTTTTT	CASSLVAGGERKEKLFF
TRBJ2-1	-	TRBV24-1	-	TGTGCCACCAGTGATTTGCGAGAGACAGGTAATGAGCAGTTCTTC	CATSDLRETGNEQFF
TRBJ1-2	-	TRBV5-1	-	TGCGCCAGCAGCTTGGGGGAGGTAGCTAACTATGGCTACACCTTC	CASSLGEVANYGYTF
TRBJ2-2	-	TRBV19	-	TGTGCCAGTAGTATAATAAGGGGCCCGAACACCGGGGAGCTGTTTTTT	CASSIIRGPNTGELFF
TRBJ2-7	-	TRBV24-1	-	TGTGCCACCAGTGACTCGACAATTTACGAGCAGTACTTC	CATSDSTIYEQYF
TRBJ2-6	-	TRBV7-9	-	TGTGCCAGCAGCCCCCCCGCGCTAGGGGCCAACGTCCTGACTTTC	CASSPPALGANVLTF
TRBJ2-3	-	TRBV27	once	TGTGCCAGCAGTTTTGTTCAGAAATTCACAGATACGCAGTATTTT	CASSFVQKFTDTQYF
TRBJ1-1	TRBD1	TRBV19	-	TGTGCCAGTAGTATCGGGACAGGGCGGACTGAAGCTTTCTTT	CASSIGTGRTEAFF
TRBJ2-6	-	TRBV7-2	-	TGTGCCAGCAGCTTAGTGGGCGTCGGGGCCAACGTCCTGACTTTC	CASSLVGVGANVLTF
TRBJ2-3	TRBD1	TRBV10-3	-	TGTGCCATCACCAGACAGGGAATAGCAGATACGCAGTATTTT	CAITRQGIADTQYF
TRBJ1-1	-	TRBV7-9	-	TGTGCCAGCAGCTACGACCCCTGGAGGGCCGTGAACACTGAAGCTTTCTTT	CASSYDPWRAVNTEAFF
TRBJ2-5	TRBD1	TRBV24-1	-	TGTGCCACCAGTGTGACAGGGGGCCAAGAGACCCAGTACTTC	CATSVTGGQETQYF
TRBJ1-1	-	TRBV7-2	few	TGTGCCAGCAGCTTTTCAGGGACTTCGAACACTGAAGCTTTCTTT	CASSFSGTSNTEAFF